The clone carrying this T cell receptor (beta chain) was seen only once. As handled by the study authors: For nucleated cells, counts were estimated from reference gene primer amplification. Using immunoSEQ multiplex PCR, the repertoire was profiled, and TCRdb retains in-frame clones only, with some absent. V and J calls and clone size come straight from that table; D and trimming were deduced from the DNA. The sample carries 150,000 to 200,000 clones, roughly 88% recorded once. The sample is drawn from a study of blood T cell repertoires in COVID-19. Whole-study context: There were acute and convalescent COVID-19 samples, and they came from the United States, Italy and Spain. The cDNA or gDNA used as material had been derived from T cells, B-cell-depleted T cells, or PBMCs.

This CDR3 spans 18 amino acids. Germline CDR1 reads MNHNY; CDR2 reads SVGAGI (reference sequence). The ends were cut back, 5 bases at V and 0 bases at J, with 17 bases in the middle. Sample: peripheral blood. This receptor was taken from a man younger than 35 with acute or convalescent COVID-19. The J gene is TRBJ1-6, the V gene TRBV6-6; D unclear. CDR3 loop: CASSLTPTQSSYNSPLHF. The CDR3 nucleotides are TGTGCCAGCAGTCTGACTCCGACCCAAAGCTCCTATAATTCACCCCTCCACTTT.